This TCR beta chain stems from a study of OX40 agonist ivuxolimab in advanced cancers. The CDR3 is 14 residues long. CDR1 is SNHLY and CDR2 is FYNNEI in the germline V gene. V shed 0 bases and J shed 3 bases, with 8 bases lying between them. Method: immunoSEQ multiplex PCR; TCRdb's copy keeps in-frame clones and lacks some. The sample yields tens of thousands of clones, about 80% seen once. The sequencing here drew on CD4+ or CD8+ T cells sorted from blood, taken in a trial of the OX40 agonist ivuxolimab. This rearrangement joins TRBV2 to TRBJ1-2, with D unclear. The origin of this receptor is an adult with an advanced solid tumor such as melanoma, head and neck, liver or kidney cancer. The CDR3 bases are TGTGCCAGCAGTGAAGCTAGGGAATACTATGGCTACACCTTC. Protein: CASSEAREYYGYTF. The whole variable domain, filled in from reference TRBV2 and TRBJ1-2, reads EPEVTQTPSHQVTQMGQEVILRCVPISNHLYFYWYRQILGQKVEFLVSFYNNEISEKSEIFDDQFSVERPDGSNFTLKIRSTKLEDSAMYFCASSEAREYYGYTFGSGTRLTVV.